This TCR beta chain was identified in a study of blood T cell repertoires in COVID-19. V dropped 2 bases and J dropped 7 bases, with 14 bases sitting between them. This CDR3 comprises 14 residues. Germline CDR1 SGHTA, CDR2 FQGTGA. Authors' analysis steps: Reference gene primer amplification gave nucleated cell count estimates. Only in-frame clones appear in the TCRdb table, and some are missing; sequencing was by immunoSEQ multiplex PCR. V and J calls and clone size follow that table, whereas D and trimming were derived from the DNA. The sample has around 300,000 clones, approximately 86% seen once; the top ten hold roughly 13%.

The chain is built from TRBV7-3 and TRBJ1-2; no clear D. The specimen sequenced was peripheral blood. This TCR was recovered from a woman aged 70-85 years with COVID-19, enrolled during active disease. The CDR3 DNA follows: TGTGCCAGCAGCTTATTGGGCCAGCAAAGTGGCTACACCTTC. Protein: CASSLLGQQSGYTF.